Following are 23 T cell receptor beta chains from one sample sequenced in a study of cytomegalovirus exposure and HLA in healthy donors. PCR employed 60 Vbeta and 13 Jbeta primers. The data were produced by immunoSEQ multiplex PCR, yet TCRdb's version contains in-frame clones alone and is incomplete. Of about 160,000 clones in the sample, 75% were seen once. The sample was PBMCs. The source is a woman aged 45-65 years in good health and CMV-seropositive.

This clone was seen more than once but under ten times. The chain uses TRBV10-1 and TRBJ1-5; TRBD1 is a possible D gene (5 bases). The germline CDR1 and CDR2 sequences are WNHNN and SYGVQD (reference sequence). The CDR3 has 13 amino acids. Trimming removed 6 bases at V and 7 bases at J, with 13 bases between. CDR3 amino acids: CASSPGRGQPQHF. CDR3 in DNA: TGCGCCAGCAGCCCAGGGCGGGGGCAGCCCCAGCATTTT.

The chain links TRBV19 to TRBJ1-2, with 7 bases that match TRBD1. Trimming removed 2 bases from V and 1 base from J; junction bases left unmatched: 7. Germline-derived CDR1 and CDR2 are LNHDA and SQIVND (reference sequence). CDR3 length: 16 amino acids. The CDR3 here is CASSIRGPNSNYGYTF. DNA for the CDR3: TGTGCCAGTAGTATAAGGGGGCCTAACAGTAACTATGGCTACACCTTC.

There are a few counts of this clone. The rearrangement uses TRBV27 and TRBJ2-3; the match to TRBD2 covers 14 bases. V lost 7 bases and J lost 3; bases outside the gene matches: 6. Germline V CDR1 and CDR2: MNHEY, SMNVEV (reference sequence). This CDR3 is built from 16 residues. The CDR3 nucleotides read TGTGCCAGCACTGGACTAGCGGGGGGTGGTACAGATACGCAGTATTTT. This translates into CASTGLAGGGTDTQYF.

The rearrangement joins TRBV6-1 to TRBJ1-2; weak D call: TRBD1 (6 bases). Germline values: CDR1 MNHNS, CDR2 SASEGT. The V end lost 2 bases, the J end lost 1 base, and 11 bases lay between the germline ends. The CDR3 has 15 amino acids. The CDR3 DNA sequence: TGTGCCAGCAGTGAACGGTGGACAGATAACTATGGCTACACCTTC. Encoded protein: CASSERWTDNYGYTF.

This clone was observed a handful of times. This rearrangement joins TRBV7-9 to TRBJ1-1; D perhaps matches TRBD1 (5 bases). The CDR3 is 13 amino acids. The germline V gene encodes CDR1 SEHNR and CDR2 FQNEAQ (reference sequence). V was cut by 5 bases and J by 12 bases, with 19 bases left in between. CDR3 nucleotide sequence: TGTGCCAGCAGCCAGAGGGAGGCAGGGAGGACTTTCTTT. It codes for CASSQREAGRTFF.

CDR3 sequence: CAWSLTGLNQPQHF. DNA of the CDR3: TGTGCCTGGAGCCTGACAGGGTTGAATCAGCCCCAGCATTTT. The rearrangement links TRBV30 to TRBJ1-5, with 7 bases matching TRBD1. The CDR3 loop spans 14 amino acids. With V trimmed by 3 bases and J by 4 bases, 6 bases remained unmatched. The germline CDR1 and CDR2 sequences are GTSNPN and SVGIG (reference sequence).

The chain carries TRBV5-1 and TRBJ1-6; D not resolved. V lost 5 bases to trimming and J lost 9 bases, with 18 bases between them. The CDR3 has 15 amino acids. The V gene's germline CDR1 is SGHRS and CDR2 YFSETQ. As DNA, the CDR3 is TGCGCCAGCAGTCTCGAACATCTAACGGGTTCACCCCTCCACTTT. Protein sequence: CASSLEHLTGSPLHF.

The rearrangement joins TRBV2 to TRBJ1-1; 8 bases agree with TRBD1. The J segment lost 0 bases and the V segment lost 5 bases, leaving 5 bases of the junction unmatched. CDR1 is SNHLY and CDR2 is FYNNEI in the germline V gene. The CDR3 runs to 15 residues. The CDR3 protein is CASSIRDRMNTEAFF. CDR3 sequence (DNA): TGTGCCAGCAGTATCCGGGACAGGATGAACACTGAAGCTTTCTTT. Complete variable domain (other parts from reference TRBV2 and TRBJ1-1): EPEVTQTPSHQVTQMGQEVILRCVPISNHLYFYWYRQILGQKVEFLVSFYNNEISEKSEIFDDQFSVERPDGSNFTLKIRSTKLEDSAMYFCASSIRDRMNTEAFFGQGTRLTVV.

The chain employs TRBV7-9 and TRBJ2-3, with D possibly matching TRBD2 (6 bases). In germline, CDR1 is SEHNR, CDR2 FQNEAQ (reference sequence). The length of the CDR3 is 13 residues. The V and J ends lost 5 bases and 4 bases respectively, with 10 bases between them. The CDR3 region is CASSRRDSDTQYF. CDR3 DNA sequence: TGTGCCAGCAGCCGGAGGGATTCAGATACGCAGTATTTT.

The chain uses TRBV4-1 and TRBJ1-1; TRBD1 matches 11 bases. Germline trimming cut 2 bases from V and 4 bases from J; bases unmatched to any gene: 6. From germline, CDR1 is MGHRA and CDR2 YSYEKL. The CDR3 extends over 16 amino acids. In DNA form, the CDR3 reads TGCGCCAGCAGCCAACCCTGGACAGGGGGCTTCACTGAAGCTTTCTTT. The encoded protein is CASSQPWTGGFTEAFF.

The chain has TRBV12-5 and TRBJ1-3; D is ambiguous. The CDR3 is made up of 10 amino acids. Germline V gene sequence: CDR1 LGHNT, CDR2 FRNRAP. V lost 7 bases and J 7 bases, leaving 5 bases between the germline ends. The CDR3 bases are TGTGCTAGTGCCCGGAACACCATATATTTT. This sequence encodes CASARNTIYF. The whole variable domain, filled in from reference TRBV12-5 and TRBJ1-3, reads DARVTQTPRHKVTEMGQEVTMRCQPILGHNTVFWYRQTMMQGLELLAYFRNRAPLDDSGMPKDRFSAEMPDATLATLKIQPSEPRDSAVYFCASARNTIYFGEGSWLTVV.

This clone was counted a single time. J is TRBJ1-4 and V is TRBV4-1; tentatively, D is TRBD1 (6 bases). V was trimmed by 3 bases and J by 8 bases, leaving 13 bases between them. Germline assignment: CDR1 MGHRA and CDR2 YSYEKL. The CDR3 sequence is 14 residues long. The CDR3 region has the DNA TGCGCCAGCAGCCAGGGGAGGGGGGTCGAAAAACTGTTTTTT. Protein product: CASSQGRGVEKLFF.

Here the CDR3 DNA reads TGTGCCAGCAGTGGTACTAATCAGCCCCAGCATTTT. It translates to CASSGTNQPQHF. The chain recombines TRBV2 with TRBJ1-5; D not resolved. The V gene lost 4 bases and the J gene lost 4 bases, with 5 bases spanning the gap. CDR1 is SNHLY and CDR2 is FYNNEI in the germline V gene. This CDR3 has 12 amino acids.

The chain has TRBV9 and TRBJ1-3; 7 nucleotides match TRBD1. This CDR3 has 13 residues. Trimming took 2 bases from V and 6 from J; bases not matched to a gene: 2. In germline, CDR1 is SGDLS, CDR2 YYNGEE. The CDR3 DNA reads TGTGCCAGCAGCGTCACAGGGGAAAACACCATATATTTT. As protein: CASSVTGENTIYF.

The chain carries TRBV4-2 and TRBJ2-3, with TRBD2 identical over 11 bases. This CDR3 comprises 16 residues. V gave up 1 base and J gave up 6 bases; unmatched junction bases: 6. Germline V gives CDR1 LGHNA, CDR2 YNFKEQ. For the CDR3, the DNA is TGTGCCAGCAGCCAAGTTAGCGGGGGGGCCAGGGATACGCAGTATTTT. It translates to CASSQVSGGARDTQYF.

This clone has a single count. The chain employs TRBV4-1 and TRBJ2-1, with D unclear. The V and J ends lost 0 bases and 0 bases respectively, with 9 bases between them. This CDR3 region has 16 residues. Per germline, CDR1 MGHRA and CDR2 YSYEKL. The CDR3 loop is CASSQEWASSYNEQFF. DNA of the CDR3: TGCGCCAGCAGCCAAGAGTGGGCGAGCTCCTACAATGAGCAGTTCTTC.

V and J are TRBV18 and TRBJ2-7; D is uncertain. V was shortened by 3 bases and J by 3 bases, with 9 bases between the two germline ends. This CDR3 spans 13 amino acids. Germline V lookup: CDR1 KGHSH, CDR2 LQKENI. CDR3 nucleotides: TGTGCCAGCTCACCGTCGGTGATCTACGAGCAGTACTTC. It is translated as CASSPSVIYEQYF. Using reference TRBV18 and TRBJ2-7 for the parts outside the CDR3, the full variable domain is NAGVMQNPRHLVRRRGQEARLRCSPMKGHSHVYWYRQLPEEGLKFMVYLQKENIIDESGMPKERFSAEFPKEGPSILRIQQVVRGDSAAYFCASSPSVIYEQYFGPGTRLTVT.

This sequence joins TRBV10-3 and TRBJ2-5, with TRBD2 identical over 11 bases. The ends lost 3 bases at V and 3 bases at J; junction bases unmatched: 6. Germline values: CDR1 ENHRY, CDR2 SYGVKD. The CDR3 consists of 16 residues. CDR3 region: CAISDSSGGPEETQYF. The CDR3 DNA follows: TGTGCCATCAGTGACTCTAGCGGGGGGCCAGAAGAGACCCAGTACTTC.

The rearrangement links TRBV6-5 to TRBJ2-6; no firm D call. The CDR3 is made up of 14 amino acids. Trimming left V 4 bases short and J 0 bases short, with 4 bases between. Germline V gene lookup returns CDR1 MNHEY and CDR2 SVGAGI. In DNA form, the CDR3 reads TGTGCCAGCAGTTCGAGCTCTGGGGCCAACGTCCTGACTTTC. This codes for CASSSSSGANVLTF.

V is TRBV5-1 and J is TRBJ2-7; 9 positions match TRBD1. The length of the CDR3 is 14 residues. V lost 4 bases, J lost 2 bases, and 4 bases stayed unmatched. Per the germline V gene, CDR1 is SGHRS and CDR2 is YFSETQ. The CDR3 spells CASSGQGIPYEQYF. In DNA form, the CDR3 reads TGCGCCAGCAGCGGACAGGGGATTCCCTACGAGCAGTACTTC.

The chain recombines TRBV29-1 with TRBJ1-1; a possible D gene is TRBD1 (5 bases). Trimming took 7 bases from V and 9 from J, leaving 15 bases between them. The CDR3 spans 11 residues. Germline lookup yields CDR1 SQVTM and CDR2 ANQGSEA. The CDR3 region is CSALRDYKAFF. CDR3 sequence (DNA): TGCAGCGCGCTCAGGGATTACAAAGCTTTCTTT.

The V call is TRBV5-1, the J call TRBJ2-5; perhaps TRBD1 as D (5 bases). CDR1 and CDR2 from the germline V gene are SGHRS and YFSETQ. The CDR3 totals 13 residues. V was clipped by 3 bases and J by 5 bases, with 11 bases between them. In nucleotides, the CDR3 is TGCGCCAGCAGCTGGCAGGGTGAGGAGACCCAGTACTTC. Residues: CASSWQGEETQYF. Supplemented by reference TRBV5-1 and TRBJ2-5, the full variable domain reads KAGVTQTPRYLIKTRGQQVTLSCSPISGHRSVSWYQQTPGQGLQFLFEYFSETQRNKGNFPGRFSGRQFSNSRSEMNVSTLELGDSALYLCASSWQGEETQYFGPGTRLLVL.

The rearrangement links TRBV27 to TRBJ2-1; D unclear. CDR1 MNHEY and CDR2 SMNVEV come from the germline V gene (reference sequence). The V gene lost 0 bases and the J gene lost 6 bases, with 6 bases spanning the gap. CDR3 size: 13 residues. The CDR3 is CASSLSYGNEQFF. CDR3 bases: TGTGCCAGCAGTTTATCGTACGGCAATGAGCAGTTCTTC.